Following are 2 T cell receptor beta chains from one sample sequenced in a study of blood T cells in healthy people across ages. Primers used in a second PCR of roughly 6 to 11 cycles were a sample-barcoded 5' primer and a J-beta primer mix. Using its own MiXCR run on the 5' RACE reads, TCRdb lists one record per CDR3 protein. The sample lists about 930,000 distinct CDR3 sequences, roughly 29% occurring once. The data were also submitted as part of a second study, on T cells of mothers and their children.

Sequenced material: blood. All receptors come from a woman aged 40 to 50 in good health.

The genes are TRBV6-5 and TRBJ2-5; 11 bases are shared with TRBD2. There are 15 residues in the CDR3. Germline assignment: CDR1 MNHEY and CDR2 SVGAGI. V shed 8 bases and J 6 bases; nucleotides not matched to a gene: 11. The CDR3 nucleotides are TGTGCCAGCGCCAAACTAGCGGGGGACAGGAAGACCCAGTACTTC. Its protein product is CASAKLAGDRKTQYF.

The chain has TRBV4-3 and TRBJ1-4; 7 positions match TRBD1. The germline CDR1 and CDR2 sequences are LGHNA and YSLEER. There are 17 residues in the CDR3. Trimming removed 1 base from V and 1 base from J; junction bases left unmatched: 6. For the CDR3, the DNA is TGCGCCAGCAGCCAAGGCGAGGGGGCGCGAACTAATGAAAAACTGTTTTTT. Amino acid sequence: CASSQGEGARTNEKLFF.